What follows describes a single T cell receptor beta chain. The length of the CDR3 is 14 residues. Germline loops: CDR1 LGHDT, CDR2 YNNKEL (reference sequence). V was shortened by 1 base and J by 10 bases, with 14 bases between the two germline ends. The sample comes from a study of blood T cell repertoires in COVID-19. The data were produced by immunoSEQ multiplex PCR, yet TCRdb's version contains in-frame clones alone and is incomplete. Of about 39,000 clones listed, about three quarters are singletons. The genes are TRBV3-1 (or the pseudogene TRBV3-2) and TRBJ2-1; TRBD1 might be the D (5 bases). The specimen was peripheral blood. The source is a man between 65 and 85 years old with active or convalescent COVID-19. This CDR3 reads CASSQAPGSEEQFF. As DNA, the CDR3 is TGTGCCAGCAGCCAAGCCCCAGGGTCTGAGGAGCAGTTCTTC.